This T cell receptor beta chain was sequenced during a study of post-analysis software for immune sequencing data. Every TCR beta cDNA library bore unique molecular identifiers. A single record per CDR3 protein comes from TCRdb applying MiXCR to the PCR reads. The data hold fewer than 850,000 distinct CDR3 sequences, with more than 45% observed a single time. The germline V and J ends were trimmed by 8 bases and 4 bases, with 11 bases remaining between them. The CDR3 runs to 12 residues. A word on this clonotype: As yet, its antigen is unknown.

Study-level findings and limits: Roughly 5 TRBV segments, TRBV5-6, TRBV5-1 and TRBV20-1 among them, were found more frequent in patients than controls.

Sequenced: blood. This rearrangement joins TRBV12-3 or TRBV12-4 to TRBJ1-1; weak D call: TRBD1 (6 bases). The receptor's source is a girl aged 10 to 17 with multiple sclerosis. The CDR3 DNA follows: TGTGCCAGCCACAGGGCGACCACTGAAGCTTTCTTT. This gives the protein CASHRATTEAFF.